Listed below are T cell receptor beta chains from one sample, sequenced in a study of yellow fever vaccine responses in identical twins. TCRdb reanalysed the RT-PCR reads using MiXCR and keeps one entry per CDR3 protein. Among approximately 6,900 distinct CDR3 sequences listed, 84% were seen once. The sequencing used T cells from blood (PBMCs), unsorted or a sorted subset (not recorded which), collected before or after yellow fever vaccination (not recorded which). These receptors were taken from a woman aged 18-35 years who received the yellow fever vaccine. CDR3s include the opening cysteine and the closing phenylalanine or tryptophan. The D gene is left open where the match is weak. Rows give clone size only sometimes, using once, few, many, or a class for an expanded clone.

clone_size	v_call	j_call	d_call	cdr3_aa	cdr3_nt
.	TRBV29-1	TRBJ1-5	.	CSVEGPGNQPQHF	TGCAGCGTTGAGGGACCGGGGAATCAGCCCCAGCATTTT
.	TRBV6-2/TRBV6-3	TRBJ2-3	.	CASSYSFGNTQYF	TGTGCCAGCAGTTACTCGTTCGGGAATACGCAGTATTTT
once	TRBV24-1	TRBJ2-1	TRBD1	CATSDPLDRDHEQFF	TGTGCCACCAGTGATCCTCTAGACAGGGACCATGAGCAGTTCTTC
.	TRBV6-4	TRBJ2-1	TRBD2	CASTNRDYLYNEQFF	TGTGCCAGCACTAACCGGGACTATCTCTACAATGAGCAGTTCTTC
.	TRBV4-3	TRBJ2-2	.	CASSQYRQEYTGELFF	TGCGCCAGCAGCCAATATCGGCAGGAATACACCGGGGAGCTGTTTTTT
.	TRBV15	TRBJ1-1	TRBD1	CATGTGENTEAFF	TGTGCCACCGGGACAGGAGAGAACACTGAAGCTTTCTTT
.	TRBV10-3	TRBJ1-2	.	CAINMAGQLGNYGYTF	TGTGCCATCAATATGGCAGGACAGCTCGGGAACTATGGCTACACCTTC
once	TRBV11-2	TRBJ2-4	.	CASSTRLGKNIQYF	TGTGCCAGCAGCACCCGTCTGGGGAAAAACATTCAGTACTTC
.	TRBV11-1	TRBJ1-2	.	CASSYDADYANYGYTF	TGTGCCAGCAGCTACGATGCAGACTACGCTAACTATGGCTACACCTTC
.	TRBV9	TRBJ2-7	.	CASSSGTLEGAYEQYF	TGTGCCAGCAGCTCCGGGACGTTGGAGGGGGCCTACGAGCAGTACTTC
.	TRBV11-3	TRBJ1-6	.	CASSEGIGVVINSPLHF	TGTGCCAGCAGCGAAGGGATTGGGGTGGTGATTAATTCACCCCTCCACTTT
few	TRBV3-1	TRBJ2-1	.	CASSQRTVTYNEQFF	TGTGCCAGCAGCCAAAGGACAGTTACCTACAATGAGCAGTTCTTC
.	TRBV18	TRBJ2-1	.	CASSPPGEVMNEQFF	TGTGCCAGCTCACCACCAGGGGAGGTGATGAATGAGCAGTTCTTC
.	TRBV29-1	TRBJ2-7	.	CSVDLGDQYEQYF	TGCAGCGTTGATCTGGGCGATCAGTACGAGCAGTACTTC
.	TRBV5-1	TRBJ2-7	TRBD1	CASSEPGQTYEQYF	TGCGCCAGCAGCGAACCGGGACAGACCTACGAGCAGTACTTC
once	TRBV19	TRBJ2-7	TRBD2	CASSIAAGALYEQYF	TGTGCCAGTAGTATCGCGGCGGGAGCCTTGTACGAGCAGTACTTC
.	TRBV20-1	TRBJ2-7	TRBD2	CSAARGGGDEQYF	TGCAGTGCTGCCCGGGGCGGGGGAGACGAGCAGTACTTC
.	TRBV5-6	TRBJ1-5	.	CASSLGSNQPQHF	TGTGCCAGCAGCTTGGGAAGCAATCAGCCCCAGCATTTT
.	TRBV5-8	TRBJ2-1	.	CASSYGEYNEQFF	TGTGCCAGCAGCTACGGGGAATACAATGAGCAGTTCTTC
once	TRBV18	TRBJ1-1	TRBD1	CASSPLHQGALAEAFF	TGTGCCAGCTCACCACTTCATCAGGGGGCTCTAGCTGAAGCTTTCTTT
.	TRBV7-6	TRBJ2-7	TRBD2	CASSPLGLAGPDSYEQYF	TGTGCCAGCAGCCCACTGGGTCTAGCGGGTCCAGACTCCTACGAGCAGTACTTC
.	TRBV6-1	TRBJ2-7	.	CASSPGLPYEQYF	TGTGCCAGCAGTCCGGGACTCCCATACGAGCAGTACTTC
.	TRBV7-6	TRBJ2-1	.	CASSLMDYNNEQFF	TGTGCCAGCAGCCTAATGGACTACAACAATGAGCAGTTCTTC
few	TRBV11-3	TRBJ1-1	TRBD1	CASITGANTNTEAFF	TGTGCCAGCATCACAGGGGCCAATACGAACACTGAAGCTTTCTTT
.	TRBV6-2/TRBV6-3	TRBJ2-5	.	CASSYESGFAETQYF	TGTGCCAGCAGTTACGAATCGGGCTTCGCAGAGACCCAGTACTTC
few	TRBV6-2/TRBV6-3	TRBJ1-1	.	CASSYSSRDFEAFF	TGTGCCAGCAGTTACTCGAGCCGGGACTTTGAAGCTTTCTTT
.	TRBV10-3	TRBJ2-7	.	CAIRPRVASKHEQYF	TGTGCCATCAGACCACGAGTTGCTAGCAAGCACGAGCAGTACTTC
.	TRBV4-3	TRBJ1-6	.	CASSQDRDSPLHF	TGCGCCAGCAGCCAAGATAGGGATTCACCCCTCCACTTT
.	TRBV20-1	TRBJ2-7	.	CSARFAASYEQYF	TGCAGTGCTAGATTCGCGGCCAGCTACGAGCAGTACTTC
.	TRBV7-8	TRBJ2-7	TRBD2	CASAGTSGGDYEQYF	TGTGCCAGCGCCGGGACTAGCGGGGGAGACTACGAGCAGTACTTC
.	TRBV7-9	TRBJ2-1	.	CASSLELEQFF	TGTGCCAGCAGCTTAGAATTAGAGCAGTTCTTC
once	TRBV7-6	TRBJ2-7	TRBD1	CASSEPTGGYEQYF	TGTGCCAGCAGCGAACCGACAGGGGGCTACGAGCAGTACTTC
.	TRBV18	TRBJ2-3	.	CASSPSSGLTDTQYF	TGTGCCAGCTCACCCTCTTCTGGGCTGACAGATACGCAGTATTTT
.	TRBV27	TRBJ2-2	.	CASSLSAGSTGELFF	TGTGCCAGCAGTTTATCCGCCGGGAGCACCGGGGAGCTGTTTTTT
.	TRBV4-3	TRBJ2-7	.	CASSRYYRSGEQYF	TGCGCCAGCAGCCGCTATTACCGATCAGGCGAGCAGTACTTC
.	TRBV13	TRBJ1-1	TRBD1	CASSQTGGTEAFF	TGTGCCAGCAGCCAGACAGGGGGGACTGAAGCTTTCTTT
.	TRBV11-3	TRBJ2-1	TRBD1	CASRDRGDDEQFF	TGTGCCAGCCGGGACAGGGGAGACGATGAGCAGTTCTTC
.	TRBV2	TRBJ2-5	TRBD2	CASSRLAGEETQYF	TGTGCCAGCAGCCGACTAGCGGGGGAGGAGACCCAGTACTTC
.	TRBV29-1	TRBJ1-2	.	CSVGVGHGYTF	TGCAGCGTTGGAGTAGGGCATGGCTACACCTTC
.	TRBV9	TRBJ2-5	.	CASSAWDNHQETQYF	TGTGCCAGCAGCGCATGGGACAACCACCAAGAGACCCAGTACTTC
.	TRBV29-1	TRBJ2-1	.	CSVLVDEQFF	TGCAGCGTCCTAGTCGATGAGCAGTTCTTC
.	TRBV11-3	TRBJ2-3	TRBD1	CASSSGQGFSTQYF	TGTGCCAGCAGCTCGGGACAGGGGTTCAGTACGCAGTATTTT
once	TRBV29-1	TRBJ1-2	.	CSVEVEGYTF	TGCAGCGTTGAAGTTGAGGGCTACACCTTC